The rows below give T cell receptor beta chains drawn from one sample of a study of technical replicates of blood from several donors. The data were produced by immunoSEQ multiplex PCR, yet TCRdb's version contains in-frame clones alone and is incomplete. Here the sample spans 76,000 or so clones, 91% being singletons. Sequencing used T cells isolated from PBMCs. The origin of the receptors is a human donor in good health. Each CDR3 is given with its conserved first and last residue. Fields, in order: clone size, V gene, D gene, J gene, CDR3 protein, CDR3 DNA. The D gene is left open where the match is weak. The size of a clone is reported for some rows only, either as once, few or many, or as a class for expanded clones.

NA	TRBV5-6	TRBD2	TRBJ2-7	CASSPGKGLAEYEQYF	TGTGCCAGCAGCCCGGGGAAGGGACTAGCGGAGTACGAGCAGTACTTC
NA	TRBV11-2	TRBD1	TRBJ2-7	CASSTGQGSGEQYF	TGTGCCAGCAGCACGGGACAGGGGTCTGGCGAGCAGTACTTC
NA	TRBV7-8	TRBD1	TRBJ2-7	CASSSLQGTVVLLHYSDYEQYF	TGTGCCAGCAGCTCCCTACAGGGGACGGTGGTACTACTCCACTACTCGGACTACGAGCAGTACTTC
NA	TRBV6-1	NA	TRBJ1-2	CASSEDTSNYGYTF	TGTGCCAGCAGTGAAGACACCTCTAACTATGGCTACACCTTC
NA	TRBV7-9	TRBD1	TRBJ1-1	CASSLGQGAMGTEAFF	TGTGCCAGCAGCTTAGGTCAGGGGGCAATGGGCACTGAAGCTTTCTTT
once	TRBV27	NA	TRBJ2-3	CASSAYTDTQYF	TGTGCCAGCAGTGCCTACACAGATACGCAGTATTTT
NA	TRBV4-2	TRBD2	TRBJ2-5	CASSQAPGLAGEETQYF	TGTGCCAGCAGCCAAGCCCCGGGACTAGCGGGGGAGGAGACCCAGTACTTC
NA	TRBV6-1	TRBD1	TRBJ1-3	CASSDGTGNSHISGNTIYF	TGTGCCAGCAGTGACGGGACAGGGAATTCCCACATCTCTGGAAACACCATATATTTT
NA	TRBV29-1	TRBD1	TRBJ2-7	CSVDLEGTGAYEQYF	TGCAGCGTTGATTTAGAAGGGACAGGGGCGTACGAGCAGTACTTC
NA	TRBV19	NA	TRBJ2-7	CASSFATDEQYF	TGTGCCAGTAGTTTCGCGACTGACGAGCAGTACTTC
NA	TRBV11-2	NA	TRBJ2-7	CASTFGGLPRDEQYF	TGTGCCAGCACCTTCGGCGGCCTCCCGAGGGACGAGCAGTACTTC
NA	TRBV7-7	NA	TRBJ2-5	CASSPSLPQETQYF	TGTGCTAGCAGCCCTTCGCTACCCCAAGAGACCCAGTACTTC
once	TRBV6-6	NA	TRBJ2-3	CASSYVAGEGGDTQYF	TGTGCCAGCAGTTACGTTGCAGGGGAGGGTGGAGATACGCAGTATTTT
NA	TRBV7-3	NA	TRBJ2-2	CASSLDAGTGELFF	TGTGCCAGCAGCCTCGACGCAGGAACCGGGGAGCTGTTTTTT
NA	TRBV30	NA	TRBJ2-7	CAWSDLSGPYEQYF	TGTGCCTGGAGTGACCTCAGCGGGCCCTACGAGCAGTACTTC
NA	TRBV27	TRBD2	TRBJ2-3	CASSPHLAGRGADTQYF	TGTGCCAGCAGTCCCCATCTAGCGGGGAGAGGGGCAGATACGCAGTATTTT
NA	TRBV19	TRBD2	TRBJ2-7	CASSIGPGVGGARVFYEQYF	TGTGCCAGTAGTATAGGCCCCGGTGTCGGGGGGGCCCGGGTGTTCTACGAGCAGTACTTC
NA	TRBV7-6	NA	TRBJ2-5	CASRQTQGGETQYF	TGTGCCAGCAGACAAACCCAGGGGGGTGAGACCCAGTACTTC
NA	TRBV28	TRBD1	TRBJ2-2	CASSRAQQGGGELFF	TGTGCCAGCAGTCGTGCCCAACAGGGGGGCGGGGAGCTGTTTTTT
once	TRBV29-1	NA	TRBJ2-7	CSVAQGIHEQYF	TGCAGCGTGGCACAGGGAATCCACGAGCAGTACTTC
NA	TRBV2	NA	TRBJ1-5	CASSALRFNQPQHF	TGTGCCAGCAGTGCTCTCCGGTTTAATCAGCCCCAGCATTTT
NA	TRBV9	TRBD2	TRBJ2-2	CASGIGLAGETGELFF	TGTGCCAGTGGAATCGGACTAGCGGGGGAGACCGGGGAGCTGTTTTTT
once	TRBV11-2	NA	TRBJ2-5	CASSRQAKETQYF	TGTGCCAGCAGCCGGCAGGCTAAAGAGACCCAGTACTTC
NA	TRBV7-8	TRBD1	TRBJ1-2	CASSLLNGTDYGYTF	TGTGCCAGCAGCTTATTAAACGGGACAGACTATGGCTACACCTTC
once	TRBV2	TRBD2	TRBJ2-1	CATRGLAGRRGLKFF	TGTGCCACCCGCGGACTAGCGGGACGGAGGGGGTTGAAGTTCTTC
NA	TRBV5-4	TRBD1	TRBJ1-6	CASSSSRTGRNNSPLHF	TGTGCCAGCAGCTCCTCCAGGACAGGGAGGAATAATTCACCCCTCCACTTT
once	TRBV7-9	NA	TRBJ2-7	CASSLFSRGMEQYF	TGTGCCAGCAGTTTATTCAGTCGGGGAATGGAGCAGTACTTC
NA	TRBV11-2	TRBD2	TRBJ2-1	CASSLAGGSYNEQFF	TGTGCCAGCAGCTTAGCGGGAGGCTCCTACAATGAGCAGTTCTTC
once	TRBV7-9	NA	TRBJ2-7	CASSLGGTSGHEQYF	TGTGCCAGCAGCTTAGGGGGGACAAGTGGGCACGAGCAGTACTTC
once	TRBV6-5	TRBD1	TRBJ2-5	CASSFDRGWETQYF	TGTGCCAGCAGTTTCGACAGGGGGTGGGAGACCCAGTACTTC
few	TRBV7-3	TRBD2	TRBJ2-2	CASSLTGPRTSGNTGELFF	TGTGCCAGCAGCTTAACGGGGCCCCGGACTAGCGGGAACACCGGGGAGCTGTTTTTT
NA	TRBV6-5	NA	TRBJ1-1	CASSYLGVSTEAFF	TGTGCCAGCAGTTACCTAGGGGTTAGCACTGAAGCTTTCTTT
NA	TRBV29-1	NA	TRBJ1-4	CSVVDGDEKLFF	TGCAGCGTTGTAGACGGTGATGAAAAACTGTTTTTT